In this sample, the clone carrying this T cell receptor beta chain turned up a few times. The target antigen is unknown. This CDR3 is built from 16 residues. Germline loops: CDR1 SGHTA, CDR2 FQGTGA. The V gene end was trimmed by 8 bases and the J gene end by 7 bases; junction bases not matched to a gene: 16. This record comes from a study of CD8+CD57+ T cells in acquired aplastic anemia. On the study more broadly: Sorted CD4+ and CD8+ cells gave an average of about 3 ug of DNA.

Previously, flow cytometry had revealed CD8+CD57+ cell expansion in the patients chosen for sequencing. Diagnosis of severe acquired aplastic anemia applied to all patients. Patients were untreated when blood was sampled. Findings and limits, study-wide: Under 35 was the count of CD8+ CDR3 sequences that patients shared with controls.

The use of genomic DNA as template underpinned the TCR beta VDJ and CDR3 profiling. TCRdb fed the reads into MiXCR, producing one record per CDR3 protein. The table has approximately 470,000 distinct CDR3 sequences, around 32% seen once. Sequencing was done on a sample of sorted CD4+, CD8+, or CD8+CD57+ T cells (not recorded which) from PBMCs. The chain combines TRBV7-3 with TRBJ2-1, with 8 positions matching TRBD1. The clonotype was recovered from a human donor with aplastic anemia. CDR3 residues: CASPAGGDKGWNEQFF. The CDR3 DNA follows: TGTGCCAGCCCGGCAGGGGGCGATAAGGGTTGGAATGAGCAGTTCTTC.